Listed below are T cell receptor beta chains from one sample, sequenced in a study of cytomegalovirus exposure and HLA in healthy donors. Some clones are missing from TCRdb's copy, which holds only in-frame ones; the method was immunoSEQ multiplex PCR. The repertoire holds 150,000 to 200,000 clones, with 77% as singletons. Sample: PBMCs. These receptor sequences come from a man aged 18 to 29 in good health and CMV-seronegative. The CDR3 runs from the conserved cysteine through the conserved F or W. D genes are given only for firm matches. For some rows the clone size is stated as once, few or many, or as a class when expanded; others skip it.

abundance	d_gene	j_gene	len	v_gene	CDR3aa	CDR3nt
NA	TRBD1	TRBJ1-1	14	TRBV7-2	CASSTQGGYAEAFF	TGTGCCAGCAGCACTCAGGGGGGTTACGCTGAAGCTTTCTTT
NA	TRBD1	TRBJ2-5	15	TRBV5-1	CASTADRGVQETQYF	TGCGCCAGCACCGCCGACAGGGGAGTCCAAGAGACCCAGTACTTC
NA	NA	TRBJ2-1	15	TRBV28	CASSPSSGVYNEQFF	TGTGCCAGCAGTCCCTCTAGTGGTGTCTACAATGAGCAGTTCTTC
NA	NA	TRBJ1-2	15	TRBV9	CASSVGGRVLDGYTF	TGTGCCAGCAGCGTAGGAGGCAGGGTGTTAGATGGCTACACCTTC
NA	NA	TRBJ2-7	14	TRBV4-3	CASSQIPLAVEQYF	TGCGCCAGCAGCCAAATACCATTAGCGGTCGAGCAGTACTTC
NA	TRBD1	TRBJ1-2	14	TRBV13	CASSFSTGDYGYTF	TGTGCCAGCAGCTTTTCTACAGGGGATTATGGCTACACCTTC
NA	TRBD2	TRBJ2-5	15	TRBV11-2	CASSPRGGGQETQYF	TGTGCCAGCAGCCCCCGGGGCGGGGGTCAAGAGACCCAGTACTTC
NA	TRBD2	TRBJ2-5	17	TRBV25-1	CASSESAGGSPYETQYF	TGTGCCAGCAGTGAGTCAGCGGGGGGCTCTCCTTATGAGACCCAGTACTTC
NA	NA	TRBJ2-5	16	TRBV30	CAWSLLGVAVQETQYF	TGTGCCTGGAGTCTACTGGGTGTTGCGGTACAAGAGACCCAGTACTTC
NA	NA	TRBJ2-1	16	TRBV7-8	CASSLGAKTVKHEQFF	TGTGCCAGCAGCCTTGGGGCAAAGACAGTCAAACATGAGCAGTTCTTC
NA	NA	TRBJ1-2	15	TRBV7-2	CASSLRIGDSYGYTF	TGTGCCAGCAGCCTTCGGATAGGGGATAGCTATGGCTACACCTTC
NA	NA	TRBJ2-2	16	TRBV4-3	CASSLPLAPSTGELFF	TGCGCCAGCAGCCTGCCATTAGCGCCCTCCACCGGGGAGCTGTTTTTT
NA	TRBD2	TRBJ2-7	14	TRBV27	CASSSGLASNEQYF	TGTGCCAGCAGTTCGGGACTAGCATCTAACGAGCAGTACTTC
NA	NA	TRBJ2-5	12	TRBV10-3	CAISETTGTQYF	TGTGCCATCAGTGAGACTACAGGGACCCAGTACTTC
NA	TRBD2	TRBJ2-7	15	TRBV5-4	CASSSKTSGSYEQYF	TGTGCCAGCAGCTCAAAGACTAGCGGTTCCTACGAGCAGTACTTC
NA	TRBD2	TRBJ2-3	15	TRBV6-5	CASKSSGRASDTQYF	TGTGCCAGCAAGTCTAGCGGGAGGGCCTCAGATACGCAGTATTTT
NA	TRBD1	TRBJ2-6	16	TRBV6-5	CASSYDRASGANVLTF	TGTGCCAGCAGTTACGACAGGGCCTCTGGGGCCAACGTCCTGACTTTC
once	NA	TRBJ2-7	12	TRBV25-1	CASSESRVEQYF	TGTGCCAGCAGTGAATCTCGGGTGGAGCAGTACTTC
NA	NA	TRBJ1-1	13	TRBV6-5	CASAPGRNTEAFF	TGTGCCAGTGCCCCGGGAAGGAACACTGAAGCTTTCTTT
NA	NA	TRBJ1-5	13	TRBV27	CASSFLSNQPQHF	TGTGCCAGCAGTTTCCTGAGCAATCAGCCCCAGCATTTT
NA	NA	TRBJ2-7	16	TRBV7-9	CSSSDARQGRAYEQYF	TGTTCCAGCAGCGACGCGCGTCAGGGGCGGGCCTACGAGCAGTACTTC
once	TRBD1	TRBJ2-7	15	TRBV6-5	CASSLRTGSPYEQYF	TGTGCCAGCAGTCTCCGGACAGGGAGCCCATACGAGCAGTACTTC
NA	NA	TRBJ2-7	15	TRBV5-6	CASSLGLAGDYEQYF	TGTGCCAGCAGCTTGGGGCTGGCAGGGGACTACGAGCAGTACTTC
once	NA	TRBJ1-2	15	TRBV18	CASSPGTSPLYGYTF	TGTGCCAGCTCGCCCGGGACTTCGCCTCTCTATGGCTACACCTTC
once	NA	TRBJ2-7	15	TRBV5-1	CASSLGGLQDYEQYF	TGCGCCAGCAGCTTGGGTGGACTACAGGATTACGAGCAGTACTTC
NA	TRBD2	TRBJ2-3	16	TRBV5-6	CASSLDAGGFTDTQYF	TGTGCCAGCAGCTTGGATGCGGGGGGGTTCACAGATACGCAGTATTTT
NA	NA	TRBJ2-3	14	TRBV10-3	CATAAGGDTDTQYF	TGTGCCACCGCAGCGGGCGGCGACACAGATACGCAGTATTTT
NA	NA	TRBJ2-4	15	TRBV2	CASSRQTGAKNIQYF	TGTGCCAGCAGTCGACAGACAGGAGCCAAAAACATTCAGTACTTC
NA	NA	TRBJ2-1	13	TRBV27	CASSSTGYNEQFF	TGTGCCAGCAGTTCCACGGGCTACAATGAGCAGTTCTTC